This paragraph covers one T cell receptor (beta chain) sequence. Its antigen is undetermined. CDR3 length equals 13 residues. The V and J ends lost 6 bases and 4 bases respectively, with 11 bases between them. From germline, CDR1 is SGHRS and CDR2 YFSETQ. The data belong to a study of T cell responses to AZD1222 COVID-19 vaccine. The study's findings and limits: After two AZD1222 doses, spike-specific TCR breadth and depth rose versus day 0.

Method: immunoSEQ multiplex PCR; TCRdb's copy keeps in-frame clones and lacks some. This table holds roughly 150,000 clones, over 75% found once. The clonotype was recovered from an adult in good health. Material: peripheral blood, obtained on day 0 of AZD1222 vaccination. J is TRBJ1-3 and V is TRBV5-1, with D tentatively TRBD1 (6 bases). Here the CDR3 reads CASKSGAGNTIYF. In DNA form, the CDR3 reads TGCGCCAGCAAGTCAGGGGCCGGAAACACCATATATTTT. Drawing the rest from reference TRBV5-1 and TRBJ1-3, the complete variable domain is KAGVTQTPRYLIKTRGQQVTLSCSPISGHRSVSWYQQTPGQGLQFLFEYFSETQRNKGNFPGRFSGRQFSNSRSEMNVSTLELGDSALYLCASKSGAGNTIYFGEGSWLTVV.